The 15 T cell receptor beta chains in this list originate from one sample, sequenced in a study of T cell responses to AZD1222 COVID-19 vaccine. Sequencing used immunoSEQ multiplex PCR; TCRdb keeps in-frame clones, though not all of them. The sample shows under 150,000 clones, about 93% of them seen only once. The sequencing used peripheral blood, collected on day 0 of AZD1222 vaccination. The source is an adult in good health.

The chain uses TRBV27 and TRBJ1-2; the match to TRBD1 covers 9 bases. The CDR3 spans 15 residues. Losses at the gene ends were 1 base for V and 7 bases for J; bases not matched to a gene: 7. Germline CDR1 reads MNHEY; CDR2 reads SMNVEV (reference sequence). CDR3 in DNA: TGTGCCAGCAGTTTATGGGGACAGGGAAGGGCTGGCTACACCTTC. It is translated as CASSLWGQGRAGYTF.

The rearrangement links TRBV5-1 to TRBJ2-1, with 7 positions matching TRBD2. The CDR3 loop spans 19 amino acids. The germline V gene has CDR1 SGHRS and CDR2 YFSETQ. J lost 2 bases, V lost 3 bases, and 17 bases had no gene match. The CDR3 bases are TGCGCCAGCAGCTCTGGTCGGGCTAGCGGTGGAATTGCCTACAATGAGCAGTTCTTC. Its translation is CASSSGRASGGIAYNEQFF.

This clone was picked up a small number of times. The J gene is TRBJ1-2, the V gene TRBV28; perhaps TRBD1 as D (5 bases). The CDR3 length is 14 residues. Germline CDR1 is MDHEN and CDR2 is SYDVKM. The V end was cut by 4 bases, the J end by 7 bases, with 16 bases between. CDR3 loop: CASSSTRGAFGYTF. The CDR3 DNA reads TGTGCCAGCAGTTCCACCCGGGGCGCTTTTGGCTACACCTTC.

The CDR3: CASRAGFRGFQETQYF. CDR3 in DNA: TGTGCCAGCAGAGCGGGCTTCCGGGGGTTCCAAGAGACCCAGTACTTC. The rearrangement uses TRBV27 and TRBJ2-5; TRBD2 is a possible D gene (6 bases). In germline, CDR1 is MNHEY, CDR2 SMNVEV (reference sequence). The V and J ends lost 6 bases and 1 base respectively, with 18 bases between them. This CDR3 has 16 residues.

The chain carries TRBV4-3 and TRBJ1-1; D is uncertain. Germline values: CDR1 LGHNA, CDR2 YSLEER. The germline V and J ends were trimmed by 1 base and 0 bases, with 9 bases remaining between them. The CDR3 sequence is 15 residues long. CDR3 sequence: CASSQGTRLNTEAFF. The CDR3 DNA reads TGCGCCAGCAGCCAAGGTACACGGTTGAACACTGAAGCTTTCTTT.

The chain employs TRBV7-3 and TRBJ2-2; TRBD2 matches 10 bases. The CDR3 runs to 15 residues. The V segment lost 5 bases and the J segment 5 bases; nucleotides outside the gene matches: 5. From germline, CDR1 is SGHTA and CDR2 FQGTGA. The CDR3 region has the DNA TGTGCCAGCAGCCTTAGCGGGAGGCAGACCGGGGAGCTGTTTTTT. Protein: CASSLSGRQTGELFF.

The chain links TRBV5-4 to TRBJ1-2, with unresolved D. CDR3 length: 13 residues. Trimming pared 4 bases from V and 6 bases from J, leaving 13 bases between. The germline V gene encodes CDR1 SGHNT and CDR2 YYREEE (reference sequence). CDR3 sequence: CASSPDRRDGYTF. For the CDR3, the DNA is TGTGCCAGCAGCCCGGACCGAAGGGATGGCTACACCTTC.

The chain carries TRBV27 and TRBJ1-4, with D tentatively TRBD1 (6 bases). The CDR3 is made up of 14 amino acids. V gave up 2 bases and J gave up 4 bases, with 8 bases separating them. CDR1 is MNHEY and CDR2 is SMNVEV in the germline V gene (reference sequence). Here the CDR3 DNA reads TGTGCCAGCAGTTTAACAGGGCTTAATGAAAAACTGTTTTTT. Amino acid sequence: CASSLTGLNEKLFF.

The V gene is TRBV7-9, the J gene TRBJ1-2, with TRBD1 matching over 11 bases. V gave up 6 bases and J gave up 4 bases; unmatched junction bases: 16. The CDR3 runs 18 residues. CDR1 and CDR2 (germline): SEHNR, FQNEAQ (reference sequence). DNA of the CDR3: TGTGCCAGCAGTCCATCCGGGACAGGGGGTGGAGTAACCTATGGCTACACCTTC. Protein product: CASSPSGTGGGVTYGYTF.

The V call is TRBV6-1, the J call TRBJ2-1; 8 bases agree with TRBD1. V was pared by 3 bases and J by 7 bases, with 11 bases of the junction left unmatched. The CDR3 covers 16 residues. Germline V gene lookup returns CDR1 MNHNS and CDR2 SASEGT. The CDR3 DNA reads TGTGCCAGCAGTGAGTGGGGAACAGGGGGTAGGAATGAGCAGTTCTTC. This sequence encodes CASSEWGTGGRNEQFF.

The rearrangement links TRBV5-3 to TRBJ2-7; 9 positions agree with TRBD2. TRBV5-3 is an ORF, and what it does is uncertain. The CDR3 has 17 amino acids. V was pared by 4 bases and J by 9 bases, with 20 bases of the junction left unmatched. Here the CDR3 reads CARSPPLSEGSGSGQYF. CDR3 nucleotide sequence: TGTGCCAGAAGCCCTCCGCTATCGGAAGGTAGCGGGAGCGGGCAGTACTTC.

The sample holds one count of this clone. The genes are TRBV20-1 and TRBJ1-2; 8 bases are a match to TRBD1. Per germline, CDR1 DFQATT and CDR2 SNEGSKA (reference sequence). The CDR3 length is 11 residues. Trimming took 6 bases from V and 7 from J; bases not matched to a gene: 4. The CDR3 nucleotides read TGCAGTGCCTCAGGGGGCGGTGGCTACACCTTC. Translating gives CSASGGGGYTF.

The chain is built from TRBV7-9 and TRBJ1-3, with D unclear. The V end was cut by 6 bases, the J end by 4 bases, with 16 bases between. The length of the CDR3 is 15 residues. Germline-derived CDR1 and CDR2 are SEHNR and FQNEAQ (reference sequence). Here the CDR3 DNA reads TGTGCCAGCAGGCTCGACAATCAGGCCGGAAACACCATATATTTT. Protein sequence: CASRLDNQAGNTIYF.

The J gene is TRBJ2-7, the V gene TRBV7-2; the match to TRBD1 covers 8 bases. Germline CDR1 and CDR2: SGHTA and FQGNSA. The CDR3 length is 15 residues. V was pared by 6 bases and J by 0 bases, with 7 bases of the junction left unmatched. The CDR3 DNA is TGTGCCAGCAGTCGCGGGACAGGTATCTCCTACGAGCAGTACTTC. Its translation: CASSRGTGISYEQYF.

V usage is TRBV27 and J usage is TRBJ2-5; D ambiguous. Germline-derived CDR1 and CDR2 are MNHEY and SMNVEV (reference sequence). V was shortened by 6 bases and J by 7 bases, with 15 bases between the two germline ends. The CDR3 consists of 13 residues. The CDR3 region is CASSRTPAGTQYF. CDR3 nucleotide sequence: TGTGCCAGCAGCCGGACCCCCGCAGGGACCCAGTACTTC.